This note documents a single T cell receptor beta chain sequence. The antigen remains undetermined. The sample belongs to a study of CD4 T cells in relation to SARS-CoV-2 and coronaviruses. Whole-study context: TCR beta CDR3s were sequenced after 10-day antigen culture of PBMCs.

Unexposed donor CD4+ T cells date from about 2011-2018, before the COVID-19 pandemic. Isolation of CD4+ T cells took place after about 10 days in culture. The V and J ends lost 3 bases and 1 base respectively, with 12 bases between them. The CDR3 loop spans 14 amino acids. Germline V gene sequence: CDR1 DFQATT, CDR2 SNEGSKA (reference sequence). TCRdb keeps only in-frame clones here, not all; method: immunoSEQ multiplex PCR. The data hold about 20,000 clones, with around four fifths observed a single time. Sequenced: CD4+ T cells from PBMCs, cultured in vitro. This receptor was obtained from a human donor in good health. The gene calls are TRBV20-1 and TRBJ1-1; D is possibly TRBD1 (5 bases). The CDR3 coding sequence is TGCAGTGCTAGTTATGACAGACCGAACACTGAAGCTTTCTTT. Its protein is CSASYDRPNTEAFF.